Each of the 26 T cell receptor beta chains below was sequenced from the same sample in a study of cytomegalovirus exposure and HLA in healthy donors. PCR amplification relied on 60 Vbeta primers (plus 13 Jbeta primers). Measured with immunoSEQ multiplex PCR; TCRdb has only the in-frame clones, and not every one. Here the sample spans about 190,000 clones, over 70% being singletons. Input material: PBMCs. These TCRs come from a woman aged 25 to 39 in good health and CMV-seropositive.

This clone has more than one count but fewer than ten. The chain joins TRBV10-1 to TRBJ2-2; D not certain. The CDR3 length is 13 residues. With 3 bases removed from V and 6 bases from J, the gap between germline ends came to 8 bases. Looked up from germline, CDR1 is WNHNN and CDR2 is SYGVQD (reference sequence). CDR3 nucleotides: TGCGCCAGCAGTGATTACAGTCCCGGGGAGCTGTTTTTT. Amino acid sequence: CASSDYSPGELFF.

This sequence joins TRBV11-2 and TRBJ2-1; 11 bases line up with TRBD2. The CDR3 totals 17 residues. Trimming took 5 bases from V and 7 from J; bases not matched to a gene: 13. CDR1 is SGHAT and CDR2 is FQNNGV in the germline V gene. CDR3: CASSRGLSSGRVNEQFF. Written as DNA, the CDR3 is TGTGCCAGCAGCCGGGGGCTGAGTAGCGGGAGGGTAAATGAGCAGTTCTTC.

The gene calls are TRBV28 and TRBJ1-4; 7 nucleotides align to TRBD1. The CDR3 is 18 amino acids. Germline CDR1 MDHEN, CDR2 SYDVKM. Losses at the gene ends were 6 bases for V and 4 bases for J; bases not matched to a gene: 17. The DNA of the CDR3 is TGTGCCAGCAGCGAGACCACCGGGACAGCGGAGCTTAATGAAAAACTGTTTTTT. Protein product: CASSETTGTAELNEKLFF.

This clone was seen a handful of times. CDR3 nucleotide sequence: TGTGCCAGCAGCTTGGGGACAACAAATGAGCAGTTCTTC. Translating gives CASSLGTTNEQFF. The genes are TRBV5-5 and TRBJ2-1; D is possibly TRBD1 (5 bases). CDR1 is SGHKS, CDR2 YYEKEE, per germline (reference sequence). CDR3 length equals 13 residues. V lost 0 bases, J lost 7 bases, and 8 bases lay in between.

The chain uses TRBV6-1 and TRBJ2-1; 12 nucleotides match TRBD2. V was pared by 7 bases and J by 6 bases, with 7 bases of the junction left unmatched. Germline CDR1 and CDR2: MNHNS and SASEGT. CDR3 length: 15 residues. The CDR3 spells CASKPGLAGANEQFF. CDR3 in DNA: TGTGCCAGCAAACCGGGACTAGCGGGTGCCAATGAGCAGTTCTTC.

There are a few counts of this clone. V gene TRBV10-3 combines with J gene TRBJ2-7; the D is unclear. Trimming shortened V by 10 bases and J by 4 bases, and 5 bases separated the two germline ends. Looked up from germline, CDR1 is ENHRY and CDR2 is SYGVKD. CDR3 length: 9 amino acids. CDR3 nucleotide sequence: TGTGCCAGTAGTTACGAGCAGTACTTC. Residues: CASSYEQYF.

This rearrangement joins TRBV7-9 to TRBJ2-7, with D perhaps TRBD2 (6 bases). This CDR3 has 15 residues. Looked up from germline, CDR1 is SEHNR and CDR2 is FQNEAQ (reference sequence). Deletions cut 0 bases from V and 3 bases from J, with 12 bases between. The CDR3 nucleotides are TGTGCCAGCAGCTTAGCTACGGGACTTTTCTACGAGCAGTACTTC. Its translation is CASSLATGLFYEQYF.

This clone appeared a single time. The chain recombines TRBV28 with TRBJ2-7; the match to TRBD2 covers 9 bases. CDR3 size: 16 residues. V was pared by 6 bases and J by 3 bases, with 12 bases of the junction left unmatched. CDR1 MDHEN and CDR2 SYDVKM come from the germline V gene. The CDR3 bases are TGTGCCAGCAGCCGCCAGTCCGGGACTAGCATCTACGAGCAGTACTTC. It yields the protein CASSRQSGTSIYEQYF.

This clone was observed a handful of times. V and J are TRBV7-9 and TRBJ2-3; a possible D gene is TRBD1 (6 bases). The CDR3 spans 14 residues. CDR1 is SEHNR, CDR2 FQNEAQ, per germline (reference sequence). V was trimmed by 8 bases and J by 1 base, leaving 13 bases between them. CDR3 region: CASSGTLRTDTQYF. For the CDR3, the DNA is TGTGCCAGCTCCGGGACACTGCGCACAGATACGCAGTATTTT.

V is TRBV10-1 and J is TRBJ2-7; D is undetermined. The CDR3 runs 13 residues. Germline-derived CDR1 and CDR2 are WNHNN and SYGVQD (reference sequence). V gave up 4 bases and J gave up 0 bases, with 7 bases separating them. CDR3 in amino acids: CASSGRGSYEQYF. CDR3 coding DNA: TGCGCCAGCAGTGGACGCGGCTCCTACGAGCAGTACTTC.

This clone occurred once. J is TRBJ1-2 and V is TRBV13; 7 bases are shared with TRBD1. V dropped 3 bases and J dropped 1; count of bases not matched to a gene: 2. CDR1 is PRHDT and CDR2 is FYEKMQ in the germline V gene (reference sequence). CDR3 length: 14 residues. The CDR3, as DNA: TGTGCCAGCAGCTTCCGGGACAGTAACTATGGCTACACCTTC. It translates to CASSFRDSNYGYTF.

The chain joins TRBV18 to TRBJ1-2; the match to TRBD1 covers 9 bases. The germline V gene encodes CDR1 KGHSH and CDR2 LQKENI. V trimming: 4 bases; J trimming: 3 bases; junction bases outside the gene matches: 3. The CDR3 has 14 residues. The chain's CDR3 is CASSLTGGDYGYTF. Here the CDR3 DNA reads TGTGCCAGCTCACTCACAGGGGGCGACTATGGCTACACCTTC.

This clone was seen only a few times. V gene TRBV28 combines with J gene TRBJ1-5; a possible D gene is TRBD1 (5 bases). CDR3 length: 15 residues. From germline, CDR1 is MDHEN and CDR2 SYDVKM. Trimming took 2 bases from V and 1 from J, leaving 9 bases between them. CDR3 sequence: CASSLAAGSNQPQHF. The DNA of the CDR3 is TGTGCCAGCAGTTTAGCGGCAGGGAGCAATCAGCCCCAGCATTTT.

V and J are TRBV18 and TRBJ1-1, with D maybe TRBD1 (6 bases). V gave up 3 bases and J gave up 1 base, with 9 bases separating them. The CDR3 is 14 residues long. Germline values: CDR1 KGHSH, CDR2 LQKENI. CDR3 in DNA: TGTGCCAGCTCACCGACCAGGGGGAACACTGAAGCTTTCTTT. Translating it yields CASSPTRGNTEAFF.

There are a few counts of this clone. J is TRBJ2-7 and V is TRBV11-2; TRBD2 might be the D (5 bases). Trimming took 7 bases from V and 0 from J, leaving 13 bases between them. Per germline, CDR1 SGHAT and CDR2 FQNNGV. The CDR3 has 14 amino acids. This chain's CDR3 is CASTPERFSYEQYF. As DNA, the CDR3 is TGTGCCAGCACCCCCGAGCGGTTCTCCTACGAGCAGTACTTC.

The rearrangement uses TRBV6-1 and TRBJ2-1; perhaps TRBD2 as D (5 bases). V was clipped by 4 bases and J by 7 bases, with 20 bases between them. Germline V gives CDR1 MNHNS, CDR2 SASEGT. This CDR3 has 16 residues. The CDR3 loop reads CASSGLSGNPWNEQFF. CDR3 in DNA: TGTGCCAGCAGTGGCTTGTCCGGGAACCCGTGGAATGAGCAGTTCTTC.

V gene TRBV6-1 combines with J gene TRBJ2-5; D is unclear. Germline V gene lookup returns CDR1 MNHNS and CDR2 SASEGT. The CDR3 is 12 amino acids. V gave up 4 bases and J gave up 4 bases, with 7 bases separating them. This CDR3 is CASSVSGETQYF. The CDR3 DNA reads TGTGCCAGCAGTGTCTCCGGAGAGACCCAGTACTTC.

This clone turned up a few times. The V call is TRBV6-5, the J call TRBJ2-2; possible D gene TRBD2, 6 bases. Germline V gives CDR1 MNHEY, CDR2 SVGAGI. Trimming removed 4 bases at V and 6 bases at J, with 12 bases between. The CDR3 runs 14 residues. CDR3 amino acids: CASSSGLVSGELFF. The CDR3 DNA follows: TGTGCCAGCAGTTCGGGACTCGTCTCCGGGGAGCTGTTTTTT.

DNA of the CDR3: TGCGCCAGCAGCCAAGACTCTAGCGGTACTTACAATGAGCAGTTCTTC. As protein: CASSQDSSGTYNEQFF. The chain recombines TRBV4-1 with TRBJ2-1; 7 nucleotides match TRBD2. Trimming at V came to 0 bases and at J to 4 bases, leaving 6 bases not matched to a gene. This CDR3 is 16 amino acids long. The germline V gene has CDR1 MGHRA and CDR2 YSYEKL.

The V gene is TRBV19, the J gene TRBJ1-3, with D hard to call. This CDR3 region has 15 residues. The V gene lost 6 bases and the J gene lost 4 bases, with 16 bases spanning the gap. Germline CDR1 and CDR2: LNHDA and SQIVND (reference sequence). The CDR3 DNA reads as TGTGCCAGTAGCATCACGGAGACCGGGGGAAACACCATATATTTT. Protein sequence: CASSITETGGNTIYF.

The rearrangement links TRBV28 to TRBJ2-7; 7 bases map to TRBD1. V lost 5 bases and J lost 2; bases outside the gene matches: 12. CDR1 is MDHEN, CDR2 SYDVKM, per germline. The CDR3 runs to 16 residues. CDR3 bases: TGTGCCAGCAGTGGGATCCGGGACAGTTCCCCCTACGAGCAGTACTTC. Protein sequence: CASSGIRDSSPYEQYF. Filled out from reference TRBV28 and TRBJ2-7, the complete variable domain reads DVKVTQSSRYLVKRTGEKVFLECVQDMDHENMFWYRQDPGLGLRLIYFSYDVKMKEKGDIPEGYSVSREKKERFSLILESASTNQTSMYLCASSGIRDSSPYEQYFGPGTRLTVT.

The chain employs TRBV7-9 and TRBJ2-7; 10 bases line up with TRBD1. The junction had 6 bases not matched to a gene; V was cut back by 4 bases and J by 3 bases. The germline V gene encodes CDR1 SEHNR and CDR2 FQNEAQ (reference sequence). This CDR3 spans 15 amino acids. The CDR3 protein is CASSSRTGGGYEQYF. Here the CDR3 DNA reads TGTGCCAGCAGCTCGAGGACAGGGGGAGGCTACGAGCAGTACTTC.

The chain couples TRBV28 to TRBJ1-3; D gene unclear. Trimming shortened V by 2 bases and J by 0 bases, and 5 bases separated the two germline ends. The CDR3 contains 14 residues. Germline CDR1 reads MDHEN; CDR2 reads SYDVKM. In DNA form, the CDR3 reads TGTGCCAGCAGTTTAGGAGTCTCTGGAAACACCATATATTTT. Translating it yields CASSLGVSGNTIYF. The full variable domain, its missing parts supplied by reference TRBV28 and TRBJ1-3, is DVKVTQSSRYLVKRTGEKVFLECVQDMDHENMFWYRQDPGLGLRLIYFSYDVKMKEKGDIPEGYSVSREKKERFSLILESASTNQTSMYLCASSLGVSGNTIYFGEGSWLTVV.

Only a few counts were recorded for this clone. J is TRBJ2-1 and V is TRBV6-1; D might be TRBD2 (6 bases). Germline assignment: CDR1 MNHNS and CDR2 SASEGT. The CDR3 spans 15 residues. The ends were cut back, 5 bases at V and 7 bases at J, with 18 bases in the middle. The CDR3 spells CASSSLGTALNEQFF. The CDR3 nucleotides read TGTGCCAGCAGTTCCTTGGGGACTGCGCTTAATGAGCAGTTCTTC.

The chain carries TRBV4-1 and TRBJ1-1; 7 bases are shared with TRBD1. Germline CDR1 MGHRA, CDR2 YSYEKL. This CDR3 region has 15 residues. The V and J ends lost 6 bases and 3 bases, in that order; junction bases with no gene match: 10. The CDR3 here is CASRPLTGSDTEAFF. The CDR3 DNA follows: TGCGCCAGCAGGCCTTTGACAGGGAGTGACACTGAAGCTTTCTTT.

The rearrangement joins TRBV27 to TRBJ2-5; 7 bases line up with TRBD1. Germline CDR1 is MNHEY and CDR2 is SMNVEV (reference sequence). V was pared by 7 bases and J by 5 bases, with 10 bases of the junction left unmatched. The CDR3 consists of 14 residues. For the CDR3, the DNA is TGTGCCAGCACCCCACAGGGGCGCGAGGAGACCCAGTACTTC. It yields the protein CASTPQGREETQYF.